This entry is about one T cell receptor beta chain. Its antigen is still unknown. This sample was included in a study of identical twins. Overall study findings and caveats: Conclusions rested on cross-sectional statistics rather than following the same donors.

TCRdb recomputed calls from the 5' RACE reads with MiXCR, one row per CDR3 protein. The data hold about 550,000 distinct CDR3 sequences, with 20% to 25% observed a single time. These data are also associated with another study on yellow fever vaccine responses in identical twins.

The specimen was CD4+ T cells sorted from blood. This TCR derives from a young woman in good health.

The CDR3 reads CSARDLAIRETQYF. The CDR3 DNA is TGCAGTGCTAGAGATCTGGCTATAAGGGAGACCCAGTACTTC. The chain combines TRBV20-1 with TRBJ2-5, with unresolved D. The V gene's germline CDR1 is DFQATT and CDR2 SNEGSKA (reference sequence). V was shortened by 0 bases and J by 5 bases, with 13 bases between the two germline ends. CDR3 length: 14 residues.